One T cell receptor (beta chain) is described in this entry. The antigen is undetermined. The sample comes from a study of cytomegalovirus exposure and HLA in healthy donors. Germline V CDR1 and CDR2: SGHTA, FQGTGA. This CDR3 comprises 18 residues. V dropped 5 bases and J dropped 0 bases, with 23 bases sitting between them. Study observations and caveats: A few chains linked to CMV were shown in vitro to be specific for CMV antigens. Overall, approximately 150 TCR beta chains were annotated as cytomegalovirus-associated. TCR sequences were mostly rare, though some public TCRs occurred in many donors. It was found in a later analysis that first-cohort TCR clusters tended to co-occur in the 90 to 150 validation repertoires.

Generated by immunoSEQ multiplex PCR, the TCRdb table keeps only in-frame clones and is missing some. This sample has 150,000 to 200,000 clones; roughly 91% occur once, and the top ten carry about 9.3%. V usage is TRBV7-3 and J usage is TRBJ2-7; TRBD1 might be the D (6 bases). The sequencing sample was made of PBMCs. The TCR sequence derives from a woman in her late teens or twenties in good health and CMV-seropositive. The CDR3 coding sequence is TGTGCCAGCAGCCCACGCGGAGCCGGGACATCCGACTCCTACGAGCAGTACTTC. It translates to CASSPRGAGTSDSYEQYF.